This record looks at one TCR beta chain sequence and its context. No antigen is known for it. The data were obtained in a study of OX40 agonist ivuxolimab in advanced cancers. The wider study: Age averaged around 58 years (range roughly 23 to 79), and around 87% were male. Study observations and caveats: The expanded peripheral T cells' antigen specificity was not determined. More expanded clones were found, on average, in CD8+ than in CD4+ T cells. Normalized expansion of T-cell clones was also low for some nonresponders.

Libraries were prepared by immunoSEQ multiplex PCR; TCRdb keeps only in-frame clonotypes and omits some of them. The top ten hold around a third of the sample, which has approximately 30,000 clones, roughly 90% seen once. This sequence was found in an adult with an advanced solid tumor such as melanoma, head and neck, liver or kidney cancer. The sequencing here drew on CD4+ or CD8+ T cells sorted from blood, taken in a trial of the OX40 agonist ivuxolimab.

This chain's CDR3 is CASSLYRGHPFEQYF. As DNA, the CDR3 is TGTGCCAGCAGTCTGTACAGGGGGCACCCGTTCGAGCAGTACTTC. The J gene is TRBJ2-7, the V gene TRBV28; the match to TRBD1 covers 9 bases. Per the germline V gene, CDR1 is MDHEN and CDR2 is SYDVKM. This CDR3 spans 15 amino acids. V was pared by 5 bases and J by 6 bases, with 11 bases of the junction left unmatched.